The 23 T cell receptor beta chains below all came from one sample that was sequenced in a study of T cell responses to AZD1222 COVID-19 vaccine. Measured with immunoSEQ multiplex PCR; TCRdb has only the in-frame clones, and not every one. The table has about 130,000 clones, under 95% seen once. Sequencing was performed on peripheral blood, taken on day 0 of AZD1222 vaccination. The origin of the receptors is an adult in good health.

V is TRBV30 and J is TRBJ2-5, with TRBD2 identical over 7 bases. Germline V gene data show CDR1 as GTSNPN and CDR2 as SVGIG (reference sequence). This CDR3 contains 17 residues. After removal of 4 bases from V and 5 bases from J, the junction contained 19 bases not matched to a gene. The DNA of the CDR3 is TGTGCCTGGACATACGGACTAGGATATGGAAGACGGGAGACCCAGTACTTC. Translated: CAWTYGLGYGRRETQYF. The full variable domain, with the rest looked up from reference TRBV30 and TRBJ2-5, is SQTIHQWPATLVQPVGSPLSLECTVEGTSNPNLYWYRQAAGRGLQLLFYSVGIGQISSEVPQNLSASRPQDRQFILSSKKLLLSDSGFYLCAWTYGLGYGRRETQYFGPGTRLLVL.

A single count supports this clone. The CDR3 here is CASSRQNGNTIYF. CDR3 DNA sequence: TGTGCCAGCAGTCGACAGAATGGAAACACCATATATTTT. The chain couples TRBV9 to TRBJ1-3; D might be TRBD1 (5 bases). This CDR3 has 13 amino acids. From germline, CDR1 is SGDLS and CDR2 YYNGEE. V was pared by 5 bases and J by 3 bases, with 9 bases between.

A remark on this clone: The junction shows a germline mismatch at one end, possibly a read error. The CDR3 is CASSLGVGGGDEQFF. The DNA for the CDR3 is TGTGCTAGCAGCCTAGGGGTTGGCGGGGGGGATGAGCAGTTCTTC. The chain is built from TRBV7-7 and TRBJ2-1; 9 bases are shared with TRBD2. Germline values: CDR1 SSHAT, CDR2 FNYEAQ (reference sequence). CDR3 length equals 15 residues. Full variable domain (missing parts from reference TRBV7-7 and TRBJ2-1): GAGVSQSPRYKVTKRGQDVTLRCDPISSHATLYWYQQALGQGPEFLTYFNYEAQPDKSGLPSDRFSAERPEGSISTLTIQRTEQRDSAMYRCASSLGVGGGDEQFFGPGTRLTVL.

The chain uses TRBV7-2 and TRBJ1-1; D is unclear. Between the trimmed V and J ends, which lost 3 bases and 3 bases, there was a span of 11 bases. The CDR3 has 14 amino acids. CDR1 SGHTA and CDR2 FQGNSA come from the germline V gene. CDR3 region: CASSFDRVDTEAFF. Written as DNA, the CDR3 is TGTGCCAGCAGCTTTGACCGGGTTGACACTGAAGCTTTCTTT. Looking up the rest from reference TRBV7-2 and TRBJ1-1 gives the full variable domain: GAGVSQSPSNKVTEKGKDVELRCDPISGHTALYWYRQSLGQGLEFLIYFQGNSAPDKSGLPSDRFSAERTGGSVSTLTIQRTQQEDSAVYLCASSFDRVDTEAFFGQGTRLTVV.

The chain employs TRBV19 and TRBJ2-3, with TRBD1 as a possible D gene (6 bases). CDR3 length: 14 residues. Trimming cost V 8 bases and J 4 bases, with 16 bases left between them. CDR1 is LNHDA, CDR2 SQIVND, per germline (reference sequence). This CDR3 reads CASVPTGLPDTQYF. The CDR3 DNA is TGTGCCAGTGTCCCGACAGGTTTGCCAGATACGCAGTATTTT.

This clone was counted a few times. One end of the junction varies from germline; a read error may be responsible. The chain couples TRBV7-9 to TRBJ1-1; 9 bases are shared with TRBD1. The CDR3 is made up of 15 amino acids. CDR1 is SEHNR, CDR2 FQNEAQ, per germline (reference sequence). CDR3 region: CASTLRTGENTEAFF. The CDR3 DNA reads TGTGCCAGCACCTTACGGACAGGGGAGAACACTGAAGCTTTCTTT.

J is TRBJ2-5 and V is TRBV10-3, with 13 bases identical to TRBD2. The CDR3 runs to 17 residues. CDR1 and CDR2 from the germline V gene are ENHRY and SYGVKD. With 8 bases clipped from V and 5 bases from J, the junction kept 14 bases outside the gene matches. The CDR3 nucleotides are TGTGCCATCGGCATCCTGACTAGCGGGGGGCGCACGGAGACCCAGTACTTC. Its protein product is CAIGILTSGGRTETQYF.

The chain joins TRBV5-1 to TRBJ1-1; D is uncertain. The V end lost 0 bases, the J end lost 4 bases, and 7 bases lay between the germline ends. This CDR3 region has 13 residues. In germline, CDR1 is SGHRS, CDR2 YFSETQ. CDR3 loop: CASSLAPATEAFF. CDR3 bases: TGCGCCAGCAGCTTGGCGCCAGCCACTGAAGCTTTCTTT.

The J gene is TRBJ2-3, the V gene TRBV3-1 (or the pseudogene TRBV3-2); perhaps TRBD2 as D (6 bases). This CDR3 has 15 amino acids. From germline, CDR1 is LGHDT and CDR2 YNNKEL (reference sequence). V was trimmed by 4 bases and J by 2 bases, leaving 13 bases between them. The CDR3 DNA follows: TGTGCCAGCAGCCCCGTCGCGGGGAACACAGATACGCAGTATTTT. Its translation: CASSPVAGNTDTQYF.

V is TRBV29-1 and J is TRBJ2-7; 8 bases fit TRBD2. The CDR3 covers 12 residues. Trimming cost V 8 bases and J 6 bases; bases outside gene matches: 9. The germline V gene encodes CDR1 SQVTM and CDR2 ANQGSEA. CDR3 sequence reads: CSPTSGSSEQYF. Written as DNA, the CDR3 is TGCAGCCCAACTAGCGGAAGCAGCGAGCAGTACTTC.

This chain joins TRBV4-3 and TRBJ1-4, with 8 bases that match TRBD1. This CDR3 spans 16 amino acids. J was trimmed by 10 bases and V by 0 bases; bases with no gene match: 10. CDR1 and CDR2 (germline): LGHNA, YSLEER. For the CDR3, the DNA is TGCGCCAGCAGCCAAGAAACCGGGACAGGAAGCGGAAAACTGTTTTTT. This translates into CASSQETGTGSGKLFF.

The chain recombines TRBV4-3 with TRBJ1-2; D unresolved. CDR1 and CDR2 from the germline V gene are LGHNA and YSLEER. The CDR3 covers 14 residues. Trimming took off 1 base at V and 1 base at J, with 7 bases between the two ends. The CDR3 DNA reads TGCGCCAGCAGCCAAGGCCCTCTTAACTATGGCTACACCTTC. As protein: CASSQGPLNYGYTF.

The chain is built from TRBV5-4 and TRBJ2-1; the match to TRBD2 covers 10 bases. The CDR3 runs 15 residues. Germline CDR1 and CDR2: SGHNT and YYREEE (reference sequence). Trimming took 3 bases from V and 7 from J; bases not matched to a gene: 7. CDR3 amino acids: CASSWVAGGTNEQFF. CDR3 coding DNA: TGTGCCAGCAGCTGGGTAGCGGGGGGAACGAATGAGCAGTTCTTC.

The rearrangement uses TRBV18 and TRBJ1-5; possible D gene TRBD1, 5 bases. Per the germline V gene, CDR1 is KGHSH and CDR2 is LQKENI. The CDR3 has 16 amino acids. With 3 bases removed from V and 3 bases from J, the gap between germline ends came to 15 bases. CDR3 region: CASSPVGRLDNQPQHF. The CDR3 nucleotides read TGTGCCAGCTCACCTGTGGGACGGCTGGACAATCAGCCCCAGCATTTT. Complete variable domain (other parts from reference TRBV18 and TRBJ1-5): NAGVMQNPRHLVRRRGQEARLRCSPMKGHSHVYWYRQLPEEGLKFMVYLQKENIIDESGMPKERFSAEFPKEGPSILRIQQVVRGDSAAYFCASSPVGRLDNQPQHFGDGTRLSIL.

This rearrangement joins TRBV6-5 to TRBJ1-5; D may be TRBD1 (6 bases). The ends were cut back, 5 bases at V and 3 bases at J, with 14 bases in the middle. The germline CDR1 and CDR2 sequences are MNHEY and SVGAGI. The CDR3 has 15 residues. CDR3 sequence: CASSKQGDYNQPQHF. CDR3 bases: TGTGCCAGCAGTAAACAGGGTGACTACAATCAGCCCCAGCATTTT.

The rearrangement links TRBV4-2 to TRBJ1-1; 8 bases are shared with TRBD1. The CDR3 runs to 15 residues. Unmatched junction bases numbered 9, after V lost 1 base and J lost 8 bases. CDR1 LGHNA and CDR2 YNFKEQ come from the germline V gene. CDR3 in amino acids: CASSQARTGSSEAFF. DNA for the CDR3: TGTGCCAGCAGCCAAGCGCGGACAGGGAGTTCGGAAGCTTTCTTT.

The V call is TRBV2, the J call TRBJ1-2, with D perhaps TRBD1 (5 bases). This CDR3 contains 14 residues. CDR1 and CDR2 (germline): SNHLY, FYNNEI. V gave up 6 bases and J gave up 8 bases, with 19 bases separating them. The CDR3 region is CASRGDGRFIGYTF. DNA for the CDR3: TGTGCCAGCAGGGGGGATGGGCGCTTCATAGGCTACACCTTC.

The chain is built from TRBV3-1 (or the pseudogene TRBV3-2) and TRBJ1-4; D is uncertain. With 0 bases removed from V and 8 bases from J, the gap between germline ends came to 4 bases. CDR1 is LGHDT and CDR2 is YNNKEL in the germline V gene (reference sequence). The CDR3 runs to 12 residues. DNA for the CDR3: TGTGCCAGCAGCCAAGAGAGGGAAAAACTGTTTTTT. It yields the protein CASSQEREKLFF.

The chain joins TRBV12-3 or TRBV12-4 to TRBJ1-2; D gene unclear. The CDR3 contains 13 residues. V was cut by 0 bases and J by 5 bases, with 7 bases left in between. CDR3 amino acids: CASSLAEGYGYTF. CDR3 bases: TGTGCCAGCAGTTTAGCAGAGGGATATGGCTACACCTTC.

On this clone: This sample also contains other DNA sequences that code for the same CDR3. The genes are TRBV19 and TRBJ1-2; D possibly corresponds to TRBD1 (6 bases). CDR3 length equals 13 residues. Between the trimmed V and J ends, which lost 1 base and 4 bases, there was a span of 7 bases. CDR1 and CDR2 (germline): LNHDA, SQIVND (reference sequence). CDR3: CASSIVGAYGYTF. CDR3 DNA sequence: TGTGCCAGTAGTATAGTGGGGGCCTATGGCTACACCTTC.

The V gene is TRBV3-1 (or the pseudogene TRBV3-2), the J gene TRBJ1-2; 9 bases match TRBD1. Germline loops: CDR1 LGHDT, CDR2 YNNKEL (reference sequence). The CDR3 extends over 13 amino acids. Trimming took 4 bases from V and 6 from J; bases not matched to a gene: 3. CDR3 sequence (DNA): TGTGCCAGCAGCCTGGGACAGGGTAATGGCTACACCTTC. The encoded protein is CASSLGQGNGYTF.

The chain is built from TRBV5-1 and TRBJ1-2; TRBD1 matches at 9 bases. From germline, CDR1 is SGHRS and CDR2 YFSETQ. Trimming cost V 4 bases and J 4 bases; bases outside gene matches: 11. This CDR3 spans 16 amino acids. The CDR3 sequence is CASSLDTTGGAYGYTF. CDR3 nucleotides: TGCGCCAGCAGCCTAGATACTACAGGGGGCGCCTATGGCTACACCTTC.

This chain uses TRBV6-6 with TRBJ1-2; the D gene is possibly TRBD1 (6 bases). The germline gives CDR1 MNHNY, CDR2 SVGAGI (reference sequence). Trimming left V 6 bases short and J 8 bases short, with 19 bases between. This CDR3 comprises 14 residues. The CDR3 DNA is TGTGCCAGCAGGCAGAGACAGGCCACCGCGGGCTACACCTTC. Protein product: CASRQRQATAGYTF.